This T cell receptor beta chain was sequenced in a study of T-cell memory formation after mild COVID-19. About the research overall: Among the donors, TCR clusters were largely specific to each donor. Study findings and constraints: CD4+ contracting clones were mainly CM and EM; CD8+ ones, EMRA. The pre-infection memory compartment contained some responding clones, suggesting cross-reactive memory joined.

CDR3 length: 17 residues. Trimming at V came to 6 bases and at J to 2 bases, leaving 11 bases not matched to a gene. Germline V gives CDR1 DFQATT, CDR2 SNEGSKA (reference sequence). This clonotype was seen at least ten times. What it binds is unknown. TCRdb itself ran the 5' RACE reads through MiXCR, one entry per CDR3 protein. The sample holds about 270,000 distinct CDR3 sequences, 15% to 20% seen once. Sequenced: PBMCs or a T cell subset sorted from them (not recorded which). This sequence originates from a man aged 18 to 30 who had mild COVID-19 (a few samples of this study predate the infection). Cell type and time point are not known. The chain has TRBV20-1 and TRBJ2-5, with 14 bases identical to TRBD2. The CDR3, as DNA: TGCAGTGCCCCGCGGGGGACTAGCGGGGGTGAACAAGAGACCCAGTACTTC. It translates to CSAPRGTSGGEQETQYF.